Following are 20 T cell receptor beta chains from one sample sequenced in a study of cytomegalovirus exposure and HLA in healthy donors. PCR employed 60 Vbeta and 13 Jbeta primers. Generated by immunoSEQ multiplex PCR, the TCRdb table keeps only in-frame clones and is missing some. Of about 100,000 clones listed, about 80% are singletons. Source material: PBMCs. The receptors derive from a man aged 50-60 years in good health and CMV-seropositive.

V and J are TRBV13 and TRBJ2-5; 7 positions agree with TRBD1. The junction had 7 bases not matched to a gene; V was cut back by 5 bases and J by 7 bases. Looked up from germline, CDR1 is PRHDT and CDR2 is FYEKMQ (reference sequence). This CDR3 contains 13 residues. The CDR3 DNA is TGTGCCAGCAGCCGACAGGGCACGGGGACCCAGTACTTC. Protein: CASSRQGTGTQYF.

The rearrangement joins TRBV7-9 to TRBJ2-1; 8 bases are shared with TRBD2. Germline V gene sequence: CDR1 SEHNR, CDR2 FQNEAQ (reference sequence). V trimming: 5 bases; J trimming: 8 bases; junction bases outside the gene matches: 17. This CDR3 contains 17 residues. The CDR3 loop reads CASSPLPGTRASDEQFF. The CDR3 DNA is TGTGCCAGCAGCCCTCTCCCCGGGACTAGAGCAAGTGATGAGCAGTTCTTC. Full variable domain (remainder filled in from reference TRBV7-9 and TRBJ2-1): DTGVSQNPRHKITKRGQNVTFRCDPISEHNRLYWYRQTLGQGPEFLTYFQNEAQLEKSRLLSDRFSAERPKGSFSTLEIQRTEQGDSAMYLCASSPLPGTRASDEQFFGPGTRLTVL.

This chain uses TRBV29-1 with TRBJ2-7; the match to TRBD1 covers 11 bases. J was trimmed by 6 bases and V by 7 bases; bases with no gene match: 5. The CDR3 consists of 12 residues. The germline V gene has CDR1 SQVTM and CDR2 ANQGSEA. The CDR3 coding sequence is TGCAGCGGAACCGGGACAGGGGGCGAGCAGTACTTC. Encoded protein: CSGTGTGGEQYF.

The rearrangement joins TRBV27 to TRBJ2-5; D remains ambiguous. CDR1 MNHEY and CDR2 SMNVEV come from the germline V gene (reference sequence). This CDR3 is built from 13 residues. V was pared by 2 bases and J by 5 bases, with 9 bases between. The CDR3 region is CASSLESWETQYF. In DNA, the CDR3 is TGTGCCAGCAGTTTAGAGAGTTGGGAGACCCAGTACTTC.

The chain uses TRBV6-1 and TRBJ2-7, with 8 bases that match TRBD2. The CDR3 is 17 residues long. V lost 1 base and J lost 1; bases outside the gene matches: 9. CDR1 and CDR2 from the germline V gene are MNHNS and SASEGT. CDR3 in amino acids: CASSEVASGLGSYEQYF. The CDR3 bases are TGTGCCAGCAGTGAAGTGGCTAGCGGGTTGGGATCCTACGAGCAGTACTTC.

The chain links TRBV5-1 to TRBJ1-2; no firm D call. Germline CDR1 and CDR2: SGHRS and YFSETQ. Trimming left V 3 bases short and J 4 bases short, with 10 bases between. The CDR3 is made up of 13 amino acids. CDR3 loop: CASSSVGSYGYTF. The CDR3 DNA is TGCGCCAGCAGCTCCGTCGGGAGCTATGGCTACACCTTC. Full variable domain (missing parts from reference TRBV5-1 and TRBJ1-2): KAGVTQTPRYLIKTRGQQVTLSCSPISGHRSVSWYQQTPGQGLQFLFEYFSETQRNKGNFPGRFSGRQFSNSRSEMNVSTLELGDSALYLCASSSVGSYGYTFGSGTRLTVV.

The chain links TRBV7-3 to TRBJ2-5; the D is unclear. The DNA end is more similar to TRBJ2-7, so the J call may be wrong. The CDR3 covers 15 residues. Germline V gene data show CDR1 as SGHTA and CDR2 as FQGTGA. CDR3 nucleotides: TGTGCCAGCAGCCCCGGTGCGGCGTCCTCCTACGAGCAGTACTTC. It translates to CASSPGAASSYEQYF.

This clone was counted once. The chain links TRBV6-5 to TRBJ2-7; 7 nucleotides align to TRBD1. V dropped 0 bases and J dropped 2; count of bases not matched to a gene: 4. CDR1 and CDR2 from the germline V gene are MNHEY and SVGAGI. The CDR3 contains 15 residues. CDR3 in amino acids: CASSYSKQGTYEQYF. DNA for the CDR3: TGTGCCAGCAGTTACTCAAAACAGGGGACCTACGAGCAGTACTTC.

This sequence joins TRBV5-1 and TRBJ2-7; 8 bases map to TRBD2. In germline, CDR1 is SGHRS, CDR2 YFSETQ. There are 14 residues in the CDR3. V trimming: 4 bases; J trimming: 3 bases; junction bases outside the gene matches: 6. The CDR3: CASSPGGVIYEQYF. The CDR3 coding sequence is TGCGCCAGCAGCCCCGGGGGGGTCATCTACGAGCAGTACTTC.

This chain links TRBV18 with TRBJ2-1; TRBD1 matches at 7 bases. Germline-derived CDR1 and CDR2 are KGHSH and LQKENI. V gave up 1 base and J gave up 9 bases; unmatched junction bases: 9. CDR3 size: 15 residues. The DNA for the CDR3 is TGTGCCAGCTCACCACTTCAGGGGGATGGCAGTGAGCAGTTCTTC. Protein: CASSPLQGDGSEQFF.

This chain links TRBV5-4 with TRBJ2-2, with 9 bases matching TRBD1. This CDR3 is built from 16 residues. Germline values: CDR1 SGHNT, CDR2 YYREEE (reference sequence). Trimming removed 4 bases from V and 4 bases from J; junction bases left unmatched: 8. This chain's CDR3 is CASSPDRGTGTGELFF. CDR3 nucleotide sequence: TGTGCCAGCAGCCCGGACAGGGGTACGGGCACCGGGGAGCTGTTTTTT.

The chain has TRBV2 and TRBJ2-1, with D perhaps TRBD1 (5 bases). Germline CDR1 is SNHLY and CDR2 is FYNNEI. The V gene lost 6 bases and the J gene lost 9 bases, with 21 bases spanning the gap. This CDR3 region has 15 residues. The CDR3 protein is CASRVRGRVDGEQFF. In nucleotides, the CDR3 is TGTGCCAGCAGGGTAAGGGGTAGGGTAGATGGTGAGCAGTTCTTC.

Only one count was recorded for this clone. The chain recombines TRBV18 with TRBJ1-1; the D gene is possibly TRBD1 (6 bases). V was shortened by 2 bases and J by 0 bases, with 13 bases between the two germline ends. The germline CDR1 and CDR2 sequences are KGHSH and LQKENI. CDR3 length equals 16 residues. CDR3 sequence (DNA): TGTGCCAGCTCACCAGCGGCGGGGGACATGAACACTGAAGCTTTCTTT. It translates to CASSPAAGDMNTEAFF.

This clone was found a few times. The chain employs TRBV27 and TRBJ2-1; 7 bases match TRBD1. V dropped 6 bases and J dropped 5; count of bases not matched to a gene: 19. The germline V gene encodes CDR1 MNHEY and CDR2 SMNVEV (reference sequence). The CDR3 contains 18 residues. The CDR3 region has the DNA TGTGCCAGCAGCCTTACCCCCATTTTAACAGGGGTGGACAATGAGCAGTTCTTC. Translation: CASSLTPILTGVDNEQFF.

The count of this clone is one. This chain joins TRBV9 and TRBJ2-2; TRBD2 agrees at 10 bases. V gave up 0 bases and J gave up 7 bases; unmatched junction bases: 6. The CDR3 consists of 16 residues. Germline V gives CDR1 SGDLS, CDR2 YYNGEE. This chain's CDR3 is CASSVEGAGGHGELFF. In DNA form, the CDR3 reads TGTGCCAGCAGCGTAGAGGGAGCGGGAGGGCACGGGGAGCTGTTTTTT.

V usage is TRBV5-8 and J usage is TRBJ1-5; TRBD1 is a possible D gene (5 bases). Looked up from germline, CDR1 is SGHTS and CDR2 is YDEGEE. This CDR3 is 15 amino acids long. The V gene lost 4 bases and the J gene lost 3 bases, with 14 bases spanning the gap. The CDR3 loop reads CASSLTGGFNQPQHF. DNA of the CDR3: TGTGCCAGCAGCCTCACTGGGGGGTTCAATCAGCCCCAGCATTTT.

CDR3 sequence (DNA): TGTGCCAGTAGTATAGATCCCGGGACAGGACCCACCGGGGAGCTGTTTTTT. It encodes CASSIDPGTGPTGELFF. The V and J genes are TRBV19 and TRBJ2-2, with 8 positions matching TRBD1. The CDR3 covers 17 residues. J lost 4 bases, V lost 0 bases, and 7 bases had no gene match. Germline V gives CDR1 LNHDA, CDR2 SQIVND (reference sequence).

The chain employs TRBV6-5 and TRBJ2-5; 7 bases map to TRBD1. The J call may be wrong; the DNA end is better matched by TRBJ2-7. This CDR3 has 14 amino acids. CDR1 is MNHEY, CDR2 SVGAGI, per germline. CDR3 sequence reads: CASSYSPTGFEQYF. CDR3 nucleotides: TGTGCCAGCAGTTACTCTCCGACAGGGTTCGAGCAGTACTTC.

The chain uses TRBV4-1 and TRBJ2-3, with D tentatively TRBD2 (6 bases). Germline V CDR1 and CDR2: MGHRA, YSYEKL. The CDR3 has 16 amino acids. V was trimmed by 0 bases and J by 1 base, leaving 11 bases between them. The CDR3 here is CASSQDRGARTDTQYF. The DNA for the CDR3 is TGCGCCAGCAGCCAAGATCGCGGGGCCCGCACAGATACGCAGTATTTT.

This chain joins TRBV5-5 and TRBJ2-3, with 8 nucleotides matching TRBD2. Germline assignment: CDR1 SGHKS and CDR2 YYEKEE (reference sequence). This CDR3 is built from 16 residues. J gave up 3 bases and V 0 bases, and 6 bases lay outside the gene matches. The CDR3 here is CASSLAASGGTDTQYF. CDR3 nucleotides: TGTGCCAGCAGCTTGGCGGCCAGCGGGGGAACAGATACGCAGTATTTT.